The source of this T cell receptor (beta chain) is a study of T-cell reconstitution after alpha-beta-depleted transplantation in children. Points from the study as a whole: Recipient T cells and thymic progenitors that survived were the source of the high TCRbeta diversity seen at day 60 in some patients. Expanded graft clones, several hundred of them, were reportedly the source of alpha-beta T cells about two months after transplant. T-cell numbers and diversity one year post-transplant derived largely from freshly generated T cells.

This clonotype was picked up many times. The target antigen is unknown. V was clipped by 0 bases and J by 0 bases; unmatched bases: 10. Germline CDR1 is LGHNA and CDR2 is YNFKEQ. The CDR3 is 18 amino acids. TCRbeta library preparation incorporated unique molecular identifiers. Using its own MiXCR run on the PCR reads, TCRdb lists one record per CDR3 protein. Of some 300,000 distinct CDR3 sequences in the sample, around 10% are singletons; the top ten hold around 7.6%. The material sequenced was PBMCs, taken before TCRalphabeta/CD19-depleted stem cell transplant. The chain joins TRBV4-2 to TRBJ1-2; 7 positions match TRBD1. This clonotype was obtained from a boy less than two years old with acute myeloid leukemia, due to receive a stem cell transplant. The CDR3 region is CASSQEGTATVANYGYTF. Here the CDR3 DNA reads TGTGCCAGCAGCCAAGAGGGGACAGCTACTGTGGCTAACTATGGCTACACCTTC.